This TCR beta chain originates from a study of yellow fever vaccine responses in identical twins. Study-wide points: Twins' T cell vaccine responses reportedly looked partly convergent, partly personalized.

TCRdb re-derived calls from the RT-PCR reads in MiXCR, one entry per CDR3 protein. Of about 1,700 distinct CDR3 sequences listed, 70% to 85% are singletons. The CDR3 runs to 13 residues. With 1 base removed from V and 11 bases from J, the gap between germline ends came to 14 bases. The germline V gene has CDR1 SGHTA and CDR2 FQGTGA. The table lists this clonotype with a count of one. The antigen remains unidentified. The chain is built from TRBV7-3 and TRBJ1-1; perhaps TRBD1 as D (6 bases). The source is a female donor who received the yellow fever vaccine. The material sequenced was T cells from blood (PBMCs), unsorted or a sorted subset (not recorded which), taken before or after yellow fever vaccination (not recorded which). CDR3 DNA: TGTGCCAGCAGCTTAAGAAGGGGGGACGTGGCTTTCTTT. It codes for CASSLRRGDVAFF.